A single sample is the source of the 28 T cell receptor beta chains below, sequenced in a study of patients and donors after allogeneic stem cell transplantation. TCRdb redid the calling of the RT-PCR reads with MiXCR, one entry per CDR3 protein. The sample includes hundreds of thousands of distinct CDR3 sequences, approximately 16% seen only once; the top ten take roughly 7.2%. The sample consisted of blood, either unsorted or a sorted T cell fraction (not recorded which). The receptors here all came from a human donor who was either an allogeneic HSCT recipient or a stem cell or donor lymphocyte infusion donor (not recorded which). It is not recorded whose cells these are; they may come from a transplant donor.

J is TRBJ2-3 and V is TRBV12-3 or TRBV12-4; D unresolved. Trimming cost V 4 bases and J 11 bases, with 13 bases left between them. CDR3 size: 12 residues. The CDR3 sequence: CASSSLRYKQYF. The CDR3, as DNA: TGTGCCAGCAGTTCCCTCCGATATAAGCAGTATTTT.

This clonotype was observed at least ten times. The V gene is TRBV29-1, the J gene TRBJ1-1; 9 nucleotides line up with TRBD1. The CDR3 contains 13 residues. Unmatched junction bases numbered 5, after V lost 5 bases and J lost 4 bases. Germline V gives CDR1 SQVTM, CDR2 ANQGSEA. CDR3 in DNA: TGCAGCGTTCGGGACAGGGAGGGCACTGAAGCTTTCTTT. Translating it yields CSVRDREGTEAFF.

This clonotype has more than one count but fewer than ten. V usage is TRBV12-5 and J usage is TRBJ2-7, with 9 bases identical to TRBD1. CDR1 LGHNT and CDR2 FRNRAP come from the germline V gene. V dropped 1 base and J dropped 4; count of bases not matched to a gene: 8. CDR3 size: 16 residues. The CDR3 loop is CASGLGPPGQGYEQYF. The CDR3 DNA sequence: TGTGCTAGTGGTTTGGGTCCCCCGGGACAGGGTTACGAGCAGTACTTC.

Notes on this clonotype: One end of the junction fails to match germline, which may point to a read error. The chain couples TRBV7-3 to TRBJ2-1, with TRBD2 matching 9 bases. The germline CDR1 and CDR2 sequences are SGHTA and FQGTGA. The CDR3 extends over 16 amino acids. In DNA, the CDR3 is TGTGTCAGCAGCTCAAGGTGGCGGGAGGGCCGGGCTGAGCAGTTCTTC. Residues: CVSSSRWREGRAEQFF.

The gene calls are TRBV7-2 and TRBJ1-1; D is unclear. In germline, CDR1 is SGHTA, CDR2 FQGNSA. Trimming took 3 bases from V and 7 from J, leaving 6 bases between them. This CDR3 is 11 amino acids long. CDR3 sequence reads: CASSFSGEAFF. In nucleotides, the CDR3 is TGTGCCAGCAGCTTTAGTGGTGAAGCTTTCTTT.

The J gene is TRBJ1-1, the V gene TRBV5-1, with D maybe TRBD1 (6 bases). Trimming pared 0 bases from V and 0 bases from J, leaving 12 bases between. CDR1 is SGHRS and CDR2 is YFSETQ in the germline V gene. This CDR3 contains 16 residues. Here the CDR3 reads CASSLGTDLMNTEAFF. CDR3 sequence (DNA): TGCGCCAGCAGCTTGGGGACAGACCTCATGAACACTGAAGCTTTCTTT.

The chain combines TRBV19 with TRBJ2-7; D might be TRBD2 (5 bases). In germline, CDR1 is LNHDA, CDR2 SQIVND (reference sequence). Trimming shortened V by 3 bases and J by 5 bases, and 17 bases separated the two germline ends. There are 15 residues in the CDR3. CDR3 sequence (DNA): TGTGCCAGTAGTATTAGAGGTTCGGGGATCGACGAGCAGTACTTC. This translates into CASSIRGSGIDEQYF.

This clonotype appeared a few times. This sequence joins TRBV25-1 and TRBJ2-1; TRBD2 aligns across 8 bases. V shed 3 bases and J 8 bases; nucleotides not matched to a gene: 18. Germline loops: CDR1 MGHDK, CDR2 SYGVNS. The CDR3 is made up of 18 amino acids. CDR3 DNA: TGTGCCAGCAGTGATTCCTACCTTCCCGGGACTAGAAACTATGAGCAGTTCTTC. It yields the protein CASSDSYLPGTRNYEQFF.

The chain joins TRBV30 to TRBJ2-7; 8 nucleotides align to TRBD2. CDR3 length: 14 amino acids. Germline V lookup: CDR1 GTSNPN, CDR2 SVGIG (reference sequence). V shed 3 bases, J shed 6 bases, and the junction held 10 bases outside the gene matches. CDR3 sequence (DNA): TGTGCCTGGAGCGGGGGGGCAGGGGATTTCGAGCAGTACTTC. Its translation: CAWSGGAGDFEQYF.

The rearrangement joins TRBV9 to TRBJ2-7, with D possibly being TRBD2 (6 bases). V shed 4 bases and J shed 3 bases, with 14 bases lying between them. Germline V gene lookup returns CDR1 SGDLS and CDR2 YYNGEE. The CDR3 loop spans 14 amino acids. CDR3 coding DNA: TGTGCCAGCAGCCCCCGGGGGTACCTCTACGAGCAGTACTTC. This encodes CASSPRGYLYEQYF.

There are a few counts of this clonotype. This sequence joins TRBV5-1 and TRBJ2-2, with unresolved D. The CDR3 sequence is 13 residues long. V dropped 7 bases and J dropped 8 bases, with 15 bases sitting between them. Germline CDR1 reads SGHRS; CDR2 reads YFSETQ. The CDR3 here is CASSRTVPGELFF. Here the CDR3 DNA reads TGCGCCAGCTCCCGGACGGTACCGGGGGAGCTGTTTTTT.

The rearrangement uses TRBV27 and TRBJ2-7, with D hard to call. CDR1 and CDR2 (germline): MNHEY, SMNVEV (reference sequence). V lost 5 bases to trimming and J lost 2 bases, with 13 bases between them. The CDR3 covers 14 residues. CDR3 bases: TGTGCCAGCAGTCCAGTGGGCGGAACCTACGAGCAGTACTTC. Translated: CASSPVGGTYEQYF.

This clonotype was detected ten times or more. V gene TRBV20-1 combines with J gene TRBJ2-7; D is unclear. From germline, CDR1 is DFQATT and CDR2 SNEGSKA (reference sequence). V was pared by 1 base and J by 2 bases, with 9 bases between. There are 13 residues in the CDR3. The CDR3 DNA sequence: TGCAGTGCTAGAGTAGGCCCTACCTACGAGCAGTACTTC. As protein: CSARVGPTYEQYF.

This clonotype came up a few times. The CDR3 DNA follows: TGCGCCAGCAGCCAAGAGAGGGACGCCGGGTTCGAGCAGTACTTC. Its translation: CASSQERDAGFEQYF. J is TRBJ2-7 and V is TRBV4-1; the D gene could be TRBD1 or TRBD2 (5 bases each). Per germline, CDR1 MGHRA and CDR2 YSYEKL. The CDR3 is 15 amino acids. V lost 0 bases, J lost 6 bases, and 15 bases lay in between.

There are a few counts of this clonotype. The rearrangement joins TRBV4-3 to TRBJ1-5; D uncertain. The V and J ends lost 0 bases and 0 bases respectively, with 6 bases between them. CDR1 LGHNA and CDR2 YSLEER come from the germline V gene. The CDR3 sequence is 15 residues long. The CDR3 is CASSQEGDSNQPQHF. CDR3 DNA: TGCGCCAGCAGCCAAGAAGGTGATAGCAATCAGCCCCAGCATTTT.

The chain is built from TRBV11-2 and TRBJ2-7; 8 bases agree with TRBD2. This CDR3 comprises 14 residues. Germline assignment: CDR1 SGHAT and CDR2 FQNNGV. Losses at the gene ends were 4 bases for V and 6 bases for J; bases not matched to a gene: 8. This CDR3 is CASSSDPGGVEQYF. CDR3 DNA: TGTGCCAGCAGCTCCGACCCCGGGGGGGTCGAGCAGTACTTC.

This clonotype was seen many times. V gene TRBV12-3 or TRBV12-4 combines with J gene TRBJ1-2; D is possibly TRBD1 (6 bases). Trimming stripped 3 bases from V and 8 bases from J, with 13 bases between. This CDR3 has 13 amino acids. In DNA, the CDR3 is TGTGCCAGCAGTTTGGGGGGGCCGGGAGGCTACACCTTC. It codes for CASSLGGPGGYTF.

This chain uses TRBV2 with TRBJ2-7; D ambiguous. Germline V gene lookup returns CDR1 SNHLY and CDR2 FYNNEI. The CDR3 runs 13 residues. The V end lost 6 bases, the J end lost 3 bases, and 12 bases lay between the germline ends. As DNA, the CDR3 is TGTGCCAGCAGCCTACTACAGTACTACGAGCAGTACTTC. Protein sequence: CASSLLQYYEQYF.

There are a few counts of this clonotype. The chain uses TRBV9 and TRBJ1-1; D is unclear. CDR1 is SGDLS, CDR2 YYNGEE, per germline. The CDR3 is made up of 13 amino acids. V was shortened by 4 bases and J by 8 bases, with 15 bases between the two germline ends. The CDR3 region is CASSPEGQPEAFF. CDR3 nucleotide sequence: TGTGCCAGCAGCCCCGAGGGTCAGCCCGAAGCTTTCTTT.

The sample holds a few counts of this clonotype. The rearrangement links TRBV7-2 to TRBJ1-1, with 8 bases matching TRBD1. The germline V gene encodes CDR1 SGHTA and CDR2 FQGNSA. This CDR3 is 14 amino acids long. Germline trimming cut 6 bases from V and 2 bases from J; bases unmatched to any gene: 5. The CDR3 here is CASRGDRQNTEAFF. CDR3 DNA: TGTGCCAGCAGGGGGGACAGGCAAAACACTGAAGCTTTCTTT.

The V gene is TRBV27, the J gene TRBJ2-5; 7 bases are shared with TRBD1. The trim removed 4 bases at V and 5 bases at J, leaving 7 bases unmatched. The germline gives CDR1 MNHEY, CDR2 SMNVEV (reference sequence). The CDR3 is 14 amino acids. The CDR3 here is CASSSSTGSETQYF. CDR3 coding DNA: TGTGCCAGCAGTTCCTCGACAGGGTCGGAGACCCAGTACTTC.

This chain joins TRBV29-1 and TRBJ2-1, with a weak D call TRBD1 (5 bases). This CDR3 has 14 amino acids. Germline lookup yields CDR1 SQVTM and CDR2 ANQGSEA. V lost 5 bases to trimming and J lost 5 bases, with 16 bases between them. Here the CDR3 DNA reads TGCAGCGTTCTCCCAAGGGGCCCCAACAATGAGCAGTTCTTC. This codes for CSVLPRGPNNEQFF.

This clonotype was detected ten times or more. The chain is built from TRBV4-1 and TRBJ1-5, with D uncertain. This CDR3 spans 14 amino acids. V was clipped by 4 bases and J by 3 bases, with 10 bases between them. CDR1 and CDR2 from the germline V gene are MGHRA and YSYEKL. The CDR3 nucleotides are TGCGCCAGCAGCCCGAGGACGCTCAATCAGCCCCAGCATTTT. Translating it yields CASSPRTLNQPQHF.

The chain joins TRBV20-1 to TRBJ2-3; D remains ambiguous. The CDR3 sequence is 15 residues long. The germline V gene encodes CDR1 DFQATT and CDR2 SNEGSKA (reference sequence). Trimming took 0 bases from V and 0 from J, leaving 10 bases between them. This CDR3 is CSARDRKSSTDTQYF. The CDR3 bases are TGCAGTGCTAGAGACCGCAAATCTAGCACAGATACGCAGTATTTT.

This chain connects TRBV6-5 to TRBJ2-7; D ambiguous. Trimming pared 2 bases from V and 1 base from J, leaving 9 bases between. The germline CDR1 and CDR2 sequences are MNHEY and SVGAGI. This CDR3 comprises 14 residues. The CDR3, as DNA: TGTGCCAGCAGTTACCGGCGACGGTCCTACGAGCAGTACTTC. It encodes CASSYRRRSYEQYF.

This clonotype came up many times. The chain recombines TRBV2 with TRBJ2-1; D may be TRBD1 (6 bases). The germline CDR1 and CDR2 sequences are SNHLY and FYNNEI. The V gene lost 7 bases and the J gene lost 0 bases, with 13 bases spanning the gap. This CDR3 contains 15 residues. CDR3 loop: CASTPGAFSYNEQFF. CDR3 nucleotide sequence: TGTGCCAGCACCCCAGGGGCTTTCTCCTACAATGAGCAGTTCTTC. Using reference TRBV2 and TRBJ2-1 for the parts outside the CDR3, the full variable domain is EPEVTQTPSHQVTQMGQEVILRCVPISNHLYFYWYRQILGQKVEFLVSFYNNEISEKSEIFDDQFSVERPDGSNFTLKIRSTKLEDSAMYFCASTPGAFSYNEQFFGPGTRLTVL.

The chain is built from TRBV20-1 and TRBJ2-1; 7 nucleotides align to TRBD1. The germline V gene encodes CDR1 DFQATT and CDR2 SNEGSKA (reference sequence). This CDR3 comprises 12 residues. Losses at the gene ends were 3 bases for V and 8 bases for J; bases not matched to a gene: 4. In DNA form, the CDR3 reads TGCAGTGCTAGCAACAGGGGCTATGAGCAGTTCTTC. Translation: CSASNRGYEQFF.

A few counts support this clonotype. This chain connects TRBV27 to TRBJ2-3, with D hard to call. Looked up from germline, CDR1 is MNHEY and CDR2 is SMNVEV (reference sequence). V lost 0 bases, J lost 6 bases, and 16 bases lay in between. This CDR3 has 16 amino acids. For the CDR3, the DNA is TGTGCCAGCAGTTTATCTGCCAGTGGACCAGCGGATACGCAGTATTTT. Translation gives CASSLSASGPADTQYF.